One and the same sample provided the 30 T cell receptor beta chains below, sequenced in a study of spatial heterogeneity in lung cancer. As for time point: blood at routine non-recurrence follow-up after resection. Material for sequencing was whole RNA from tumor, nontumor lung or frozen PBMC, left unsorted. TCRdb re-called the 5' RACE reads through MiXCR, storing one row per CDR3 protein. The sample lists approximately 50,000 distinct CDR3 sequences; roughly 8.1% were seen once. Sequencing used PBMCs, obtained at follow-up. The source is a female donor with early-stage non-small cell lung cancer.

This clonotype was seen ten or more times. V is TRBV9 and J is TRBJ2-5; D unclear. The CDR3 covers 13 residues. Trimming removed 4 bases at V and 5 bases at J, with 12 bases between. The V gene's germline CDR1 is SGDLS and CDR2 YYNGEE. The CDR3 sequence: CASSPTGFETQYF. The CDR3 DNA reads TGTGCCAGCAGCCCAACCGGGTTCGAGACCCAGTACTTC. The full variable domain, rest sourced from reference TRBV9 and TRBJ2-5, is DSGVTQTPKHLITATGQRVTLRCSPRSGDLSVYWYQQSLDQGLQFLIQYYNGEERAKGNILERFSAQQFPDLHSELNLSSLELGDSALYFCASSPTGFETQYFGPGTRLLVL.

This clonotype showed up many times. The rearrangement joins TRBV6-6 to TRBJ1-2; D remains ambiguous. Germline CDR1 MNHNY, CDR2 SVGAGI (reference sequence). Trimming pared 11 bases from V and 8 bases from J, leaving 21 bases between. This CDR3 comprises 13 residues. The CDR3: CAVTAGGAKGYTF. The CDR3 region has the DNA TGTGCCGTAACAGCAGGTGGAGCGAAAGGCTACACCTTC.

This clonotype was seen ten or more times. The chain employs TRBV5-1 and TRBJ2-5; D is perhaps TRBD1 (6 bases). This CDR3 contains 16 residues. Per germline, CDR1 SGHRS and CDR2 YFSETQ. Trimming cost V 4 bases and J 5 bases, with 21 bases left between them. CDR3 loop: CASSQRTAYSRETQYF. In nucleotides, the CDR3 is TGCGCCAGCAGCCAACGGACAGCCTACTCCAGGGAGACCCAGTACTTC.

There are many counts of this clonotype. This chain uses TRBV12-3 or TRBV12-4 with TRBJ2-3; D gene unclear. V was pared by 7 bases and J by 1 base, with 9 bases between. This CDR3 is 13 amino acids long. CDR3 region: CASTRSGTDTQYF. In DNA form, the CDR3 reads TGTGCCAGCACTCGGTCGGGCACAGATACGCAGTATTTT.

This clonotype has ten or more counts. J is TRBJ2-1 and V is TRBV5-1, with D uncertain. V was shortened by 5 bases and J by 1 base, with 7 bases between the two germline ends. CDR1 is SGHRS and CDR2 is YFSETQ in the germline V gene. This CDR3 contains 13 residues. In DNA, the CDR3 is TGCGCCAGCAGAGGCCAGTCCTACAATGAGCAGTTCTTC. Amino acids: CASRGQSYNEQFF.

This clonotype appeared many times. The chain combines TRBV6-6 with TRBJ2-3; 8 positions agree with TRBD2. The V and J ends lost 4 bases and 0 bases, in that order; junction bases with no gene match: 9. The germline V gene has CDR1 MNHNY and CDR2 SVGAGI (reference sequence). The CDR3 sequence is 17 residues long. In DNA form, the CDR3 reads TGTGCCAGCAGTTCGCGTAGCGGGGAATCTAGCACAGATACGCAGTATTTT. As protein: CASSSRSGESSTDTQYF.

In its sample, this clonotype was seen a few times. The chain uses TRBV15 and TRBJ2-3; 8 bases match TRBD2. Germline CDR1 is LNHNV and CDR2 is YYDKDF (reference sequence). This CDR3 has 15 amino acids. J was trimmed by 2 bases and V by 5 bases; bases with no gene match: 6. CDR3 residues: CATSGRGGFTDTQYF. CDR3 coding DNA: TGTGCCACCAGCGGCCGGGGGGGATTCACAGATACGCAGTATTTT.

This clonotype was detected many times. The DNA for the CDR3 is TGTGCCACCAGTGAGTTCCAGGGACCCACAGATACGCAGTATTTT. It is translated as CATSEFQGPTDTQYF. The chain has TRBV24-1 and TRBJ2-3; D possibly matches TRBD1 or TRBD2 (5 bases each). Trimming removed 4 bases from V and 2 bases from J, with 12 bases in between. Germline V CDR1 and CDR2: KGHDR, SFDVKD. The CDR3 runs 15 residues.

The sample holds a few counts of this clonotype. V and J are TRBV20-1 and TRBJ2-7; tentatively, D is TRBD1 (6 bases). V was clipped by 0 bases and J by 3 bases, with 18 bases between them. This CDR3 contains 16 residues. From germline, CDR1 is DFQATT and CDR2 SNEGSKA (reference sequence). The DNA of the CDR3 is TGCAGTGCTAGAGATTCAGGAAGGGGGACCTACTACGAGCAGTACTTC. It codes for CSARDSGRGTYYEQYF.

This clonotype occurred a few times. V and J are TRBV5-1 and TRBJ2-2, with D tentatively TRBD1 or TRBD2 (6 bases each). Germline V gene sequence: CDR1 SGHRS, CDR2 YFSETQ. The V gene lost 2 bases and the J gene lost 4 bases, with 15 bases spanning the gap. The CDR3 has 16 amino acids. CDR3 region: CASSFGWGASTGELFF. The CDR3 DNA reads TGCGCCAGCAGCTTCGGTTGGGGGGCGTCCACCGGGGAGCTGTTTTTT. The entire variable domain, with the rest obtained from reference TRBV5-1 and TRBJ2-2, is as follows: KAGVTQTPRYLIKTRGQQVTLSCSPISGHRSVSWYQQTPGQGLQFLFEYFSETQRNKGNFPGRFSGRQFSNSRSEMNVSTLELGDSALYLCASSFGWGASTGELFFGEGSRLTVL.

The chain links TRBV7-9 to TRBJ2-2; unclear D gene. The CDR3 spans 12 residues. Per germline, CDR1 SEHNR and CDR2 FQNEAQ (reference sequence). V lost 0 bases and J 6 bases, leaving 2 bases between the germline ends. CDR3 residues: CASSLAPGELFF. The CDR3 nucleotides are TGTGCCAGCAGCTTAGCGCCCGGGGAGCTGTTTTTT.

In this sample, this clonotype turned up a few times. The chain employs TRBV28 and TRBJ2-2; D gene uncertain. This CDR3 has 12 residues. V was cut by 8 bases and J by 1 base, with 5 bases left in between. CDR1 is MDHEN, CDR2 SYDVKM, per germline. The CDR3 DNA reads as TGTGCCAGCCTCCGGAACACCGGGGAGCTGTTTTTT. Its protein product is CASLRNTGELFF.

This clonotype appeared a few times. The chain carries TRBV28 and TRBJ1-2; 9 bases are a match to TRBD1. J gave up 2 bases and V 7 bases, and 5 bases lay outside the gene matches. This CDR3 has 14 residues. Germline CDR1 and CDR2: MDHEN and SYDVKM. CDR3 loop: CASTPQGANYGYTF. The CDR3 DNA reads as TGTGCCAGCACTCCACAGGGGGCGAACTATGGCTACACCTTC.

Many counts were recorded for this clonotype. The chain recombines TRBV7-2 with TRBJ1-2; D is perhaps TRBD1 (6 bases). The CDR3 runs to 13 residues. The germline V gene has CDR1 SGHTA and CDR2 FQGNSA. V was pared by 4 bases and J by 4 bases, with 10 bases between. CDR3 region: CASSSGGAYGYTF. DNA of the CDR3: TGTGCCAGCAGCTCGGGGGGGGCCTATGGCTACACCTTC.

The chain recombines TRBV2 with TRBJ2-7; D gene unclear. CDR3 length equals 11 residues. V dropped 8 bases and J dropped 6 bases, with 11 bases sitting between them. Germline CDR1 and CDR2: SNHLY and FYNNEI. CDR3 sequence: CASAEGIEQYF. The CDR3 DNA reads TGTGCCAGCGCTGAAGGAATCGAGCAGTACTTC.

In this sample, this clonotype turned up a few times. The chain carries TRBV11-2 and TRBJ1-1; D is undetermined. V was cut by 5 bases and J by 0 bases, with 19 bases left in between. The germline gives CDR1 SGHAT, CDR2 FQNNGV. This CDR3 spans 17 amino acids. The CDR3 is CASSRSGRPRMNTEAFF. The CDR3 DNA reads TGTGCCAGCAGCCGCTCCGGAAGGCCGCGGATGAACACTGAAGCTTTCTTT.

This chain uses TRBV15 with TRBJ1-1; weak D call: TRBD1 (5 bases). V lost 0 bases and J lost 4, with 12 bases in between. Germline V gene lookup returns CDR1 LNHNV and CDR2 YYDKDF (reference sequence). CDR3 length: 15 amino acids. CDR3 sequence (DNA): TGTGCCACCAGCAGAGATAGGGGTCGGGGCACTGAAGCTTTCTTT. Its translation is CATSRDRGRGTEAFF.

This clonotype was seen many times. The genes are TRBV14 and TRBJ1-1, with 7 bases identical to TRBD1. V shed 5 bases and J 1 base; nucleotides not matched to a gene: 7. This CDR3 is 15 amino acids long. Germline V lookup: CDR1 SGHDN, CDR2 FVKESK. The CDR3 loop reads CASSWLDRANTEAFF. The CDR3 nucleotides are TGTGCCAGCAGCTGGTTAGACAGGGCGAACACTGAAGCTTTCTTT.

This clonotype was counted a few times. The chain employs TRBV5-4 and TRBJ2-3; 9 bases agree with TRBD1. V was pared by 0 bases and J by 2 bases, with 10 bases of the junction left unmatched. Germline CDR1 reads SGHNT; CDR2 reads YYREEE (reference sequence). The CDR3 runs to 18 residues. This CDR3 is CASSLGRQGGVDTDTQYF. CDR3 in DNA: TGTGCCAGCAGCTTGGGGAGACAGGGGGGCGTGGACACAGATACGCAGTATTTT.

This clonotype showed up many times. The chain carries TRBV20-1 and TRBJ1-2; D ambiguous. There are 13 residues in the CDR3. V lost 5 bases and J lost 3, with 13 bases in between. CDR1 and CDR2 from the germline V gene are DFQATT and SNEGSKA (reference sequence). Here the CDR3 DNA reads TGCAGTGCTGACTGGGCGGACTACTATGGCTACACCTTC. Translated: CSADWADYYGYTF.

This clonotype was observed a single time. The junction and the germline gene differ at one end; a read error may be behind it. The chain has TRBV29-1 and TRBJ2-2; TRBD2 is a possible D gene (5 bases). Germline lookup yields CDR1 SQVTM and CDR2 ANQGSEA. This CDR3 is 13 amino acids long. Here the CDR3 DNA reads TGCAGCGTTGTCCTACGAGGCACCGGGGAGCTGTATTTT. Residues: CSVVLRGTGELYF.

In its sample, this clonotype was seen many times. This chain links TRBV6-1 with TRBJ2-7; D is unclear. The germline gives CDR1 MNHNS, CDR2 SASEGT. V dropped 6 bases and J dropped 1 base, with 16 bases sitting between them. CDR3 size: 15 residues. The CDR3 sequence: CASRKQEVISYEQYF. CDR3 DNA sequence: TGTGCCAGCAGAAAACAAGAAGTGATTTCCTACGAGCAGTACTTC.

This clonotype was recorded at least ten times. The CDR3, as DNA: TGTGCCAGCAGTTTAATCGGGAATAAAGCTTTCTTT. It specifies CASSLIGNKAFF. The rearrangement links TRBV28 to TRBJ1-1, with D unclear. The CDR3 has 12 residues. V shed 2 bases and J shed 9 bases, with 10 bases lying between them. Germline-derived CDR1 and CDR2 are MDHEN and SYDVKM.

This clonotype was counted ten times or more. The chain couples TRBV7-9 to TRBJ2-4; D remains unclear. Trimming pared 5 bases from V and 6 bases from J, leaving 11 bases between. Germline V gene sequence: CDR1 SEHNR, CDR2 FQNEAQ (reference sequence). The CDR3 spans 13 residues. CDR3 loop: CASSPSPRNIQYF. The CDR3 coding sequence is TGTGCCAGCAGCCCCTCCCCACGAAACATTCAGTACTTC.

V and J are TRBV5-4 and TRBJ1-1, with a tentative D call TRBD1 (5 bases). Trimming cost V 4 bases and J 0 bases, with 10 bases left between them. CDR1 is SGHNT, CDR2 YYREEE, per germline (reference sequence). This CDR3 is 14 amino acids long. The CDR3 sequence: CASSRDAMNTEAFF. CDR3 DNA: TGTGCCAGCAGCCGGGACGCTATGAACACTGAAGCTTTCTTT.

This clonotype was seen only a few times. The CDR3 region is CASSQRAGGRNEQFF. The CDR3 nucleotides read TGTGCCAGCAGCCAGAGAGCGGGCGGTAGGAATGAGCAGTTCTTC. The chain couples TRBV4-2 to TRBJ2-1, with D possibly TRBD2 on 6 matching bases. Trimming shortened V by 3 bases and J by 7 bases, and 16 bases separated the two germline ends. Germline CDR1 LGHNA, CDR2 YNFKEQ. The CDR3 loop spans 15 amino acids.

Only a few counts were recorded for this clonotype. This chain uses TRBV15 with TRBJ1-4; no clear D. V lost 0 bases and J 4 bases, leaving 9 bases between the germline ends. There are 15 residues in the CDR3. Germline assignment: CDR1 LNHNV and CDR2 YYDKDF (reference sequence). The DNA for the CDR3 is TGTGCCACCAGCAGAGATCGAGGGATTAATGAAAAACTGTTTTTT. Its protein product is CATSRDRGINEKLFF.

The gene calls are TRBV9 and TRBJ2-5, with D perhaps assigned TRBD1 or TRBD2 (6 bases each). Germline V gives CDR1 SGDLS, CDR2 YYNGEE. The CDR3 contains 15 residues. V was clipped by 6 bases and J by 1 base, with 16 bases between them. The CDR3 sequence is CASNLLGGPQETQYF. CDR3 DNA: TGTGCCAGCAACCTACTTGGGGGGCCCCAAGAGACCCAGTACTTC.

This clonotype was picked up many times. The V and J genes are TRBV29-1 and TRBJ2-1; the match to TRBD2 covers 14 bases. The V gene end was trimmed by 4 bases and the J gene end by 4 bases; junction bases not matched to a gene: 6. The germline CDR1 and CDR2 sequences are SQVTM and ANQGSEA. This CDR3 has 16 amino acids. DNA for the CDR3: TGCAGCGTTGGTCGGGGACTAGCGGGGGCGTACAATGAGCAGTTCTTC. Protein sequence: CSVGRGLAGAYNEQFF.

This clonotype was counted at least ten times. The chain recombines TRBV20-1 with TRBJ1-4; 7 bases map to TRBD1. V shed 1 base, J shed 7 bases, and the junction held 12 bases outside the gene matches. Germline V gene data show CDR1 as DFQATT and CDR2 as SNEGSKA (reference sequence). The CDR3 covers 16 residues. CDR3 amino acids: CSARGPGTERGEKLFF. CDR3 bases: TGCAGTGCTAGAGGTCCCGGGACAGAACGCGGTGAAAAACTGTTTTTT.